These 21 T cell receptor beta chains share one sample of origin, sequenced in a study of CD8 T cells in ankylosing spondylitis. TCRdb passed the 5' RACE reads through MiXCR, listing each CDR3 protein once. The table records around 220,000 distinct CDR3 sequences, 10% of them present only once. What was sequenced was blood, either unsorted or a sorted T cell fraction (not recorded which). These receptors originate from a male donor with ankylosing spondylitis or in good health (not recorded which).

This clonotype was counted at least ten times. The rearrangement joins TRBV6-1 to TRBJ1-5; TRBD1 might be the D (5 bases). Trimming shortened V by 8 bases and J by 0 bases, and 14 bases separated the two germline ends. The CDR3 is 15 amino acids. Germline V CDR1 and CDR2: MNHNS, SASEGT. The CDR3 region has the DNA TGTGCCAGCCGTAGGGTCGACAGTAGCAATCAGCCCCAGCATTTT. Its protein product is CASRRVDSSNQPQHF.

This clonotype has more than one count but fewer than ten. The chain employs TRBV28 and TRBJ1-1; tentative D call: TRBD1 (5 bases). Per the germline V gene, CDR1 is MDHEN and CDR2 is SYDVKM. The CDR3 length is 15 residues. V lost 2 bases and J lost 11, with 21 bases in between. The CDR3 coding sequence is TGTGCCAGCAGTTTAGCCTCCGGGACGGGGAAAGGGGCTTTCTTT. This translates into CASSLASGTGKGAFF.

The table lists this clonotype with a count of one. This may stem from a read error, because a much larger clone lies one nucleotide away. The rearrangement joins TRBV28 to TRBJ1-5; possible D gene TRBD1, 5 bases. The CDR3 totals 15 residues. Germline V gene data show CDR1 as MDHEN and CDR2 as SYDVKM. CDR3 loop: CAGSSYRQPNQPQHF. DNA for the CDR3: TGTGCCGGCAGTTCATACAGACAGCCTAATCAGCCCCAGCATTTT. Looking up the rest from reference TRBV28 and TRBJ1-5 gives the full variable domain: DVKVTQSSRYLVKRTGEKVFLECVQDMDHENMFWYRQDPGLGLRLIYFSYDVKMKEKGDIPEGYSVSREKKERFSLILESASTNQTSMYLCAGSSYRQPNQPQHFGDGTRLSIL.

This clonotype was picked up a small number of times. This rearrangement joins TRBV20-1 to TRBJ2-3; 7 bases line up with TRBD1. J gave up 2 bases and V 3 bases, and 8 bases lay outside the gene matches. Germline V gene lookup returns CDR1 DFQATT and CDR2 SNEGSKA (reference sequence). This CDR3 is 15 amino acids long. In DNA form, the CDR3 reads TGCAGTGCTAGGGACAGGACAGTGAACACAGATACGCAGTATTTT. Translated: CSARDRTVNTDTQYF.

This clonotype was seen ten or more times. The chain combines TRBV11-3 with TRBJ2-1, with no clear D. Trimming took off 3 bases at V and 6 bases at J, with 6 bases between the two ends. Germline V gene lookup returns CDR1 SGHNT and CDR2 YENEEA. This CDR3 is built from 12 residues. CDR3 DNA sequence: TGTGCCAGCAGCTTGTTCGGCAATGAGCAGTTCTTC. It is translated as CASSLFGNEQFF. The full variable domain, rest sourced from reference TRBV11-3 and TRBJ2-1, is EAGVVQSPRYKIIEKKQPVAFWCNPISGHNTLYWYLQNLGQGPELLIRYENEEAVDDSQLPKDRFSAERLKGVDSTLKIQPAELGDSAVYLCASSLFGNEQFFGPGTRLTVL.

This clonotype was picked up many times. CDR3 bases: TGTGCAACTCGGGGGGAAGGCACTGAAGCTTTCTTT. Residues: CATRGEGTEAFF. The V gene is TRBV3-1, the J gene TRBJ1-1, with D maybe TRBD1 (5 bases). The CDR3 length is 12 residues. The germline gives CDR1 LGHDT, CDR2 YNNKEL (reference sequence).

This clonotype was counted ten times or more. The V and J genes are TRBV6-1 and TRBJ1-3; 8 nucleotides align to TRBD1. This CDR3 spans 15 amino acids. Germline-derived CDR1 and CDR2 are MNHNS and SASEGT. Losses at the gene ends were 6 bases for V and 0 bases for J; bases not matched to a gene: 4. The CDR3 spells CASSQTGVSGNTIYF. DNA for the CDR3: TGTGCCAGCAGCCAGACAGGGGTCTCTGGAAACACCATATATTTT.

This clonotype was counted ten times or more. The chain recombines TRBV27 with TRBJ2-7; maybe TRBD1 (7 bases). Trimming took 10 bases from V and 2 from J, leaving 21 bases between them. Germline CDR1 MNHEY, CDR2 SMNVEV (reference sequence). The CDR3 is made up of 15 amino acids. DNA of the CDR3: TGTGCCACCGGCAACGGGGGACAGTTGCCCTACGAGCAGTACTTC. Its translation: CATGNGGQLPYEQYF.

The chain joins TRBV7-2 to TRBJ2-1, with D possibly being TRBD2 (5 bases). The germline CDR1 and CDR2 sequences are SGHTA and FQGNSA. This CDR3 comprises 13 residues. Deletions cut 4 bases from V and 5 bases from J, with 9 bases between. The CDR3 sequence: CASSSGENNEQFF. The CDR3, as DNA: TGTGCCAGCAGCTCTGGGGAGAACAATGAGCAGTTCTTC.

This clonotype was counted at least ten times. V is TRBV10-3 and J is TRBJ2-7, with a tentative D call TRBD2 (6 bases). The CDR3 has 14 amino acids. Trimming stripped 7 bases from V and 2 bases from J, with 15 bases between. The germline V gene encodes CDR1 ENHRY and CDR2 SYGVKD. The CDR3, as DNA: TGTGCCATCACGCGGGACGGATACGCCTACGAGCAGTACTTC. Translated: CAITRDGYAYEQYF.

This clonotype occurred once. The V call is TRBV24-1, the J call TRBJ2-1; D unclear. This CDR3 has 15 amino acids. With 5 bases removed from V and 1 base from J, the gap between germline ends came to 11 bases. CDR1 is KGHDR and CDR2 is SFDVKD in the germline V gene. The DNA for the CDR3 is TGTGCCACCAGTGGGCGCTTCGGGTCCTACAATGAGCAGTTCTTC. Translating gives CATSGRFGSYNEQFF.

V is TRBV20-1 and J is TRBJ2-3, with 9 bases matching TRBD2. Germline-derived CDR1 and CDR2 are DFQATT and SNEGSKA (reference sequence). The CDR3 length is 14 residues. Trimming cost V 5 bases and J 1 base; bases outside gene matches: 4. CDR3 sequence (DNA): TGCAGTGCTGGGTTAGCGGGGGGCACAGATACGCAGTATTTT. This encodes CSAGLAGGTDTQYF.

This clonotype showed up just a few times. V is TRBV7-9 and J is TRBJ1-3; no firm D call. V gave up 2 bases and J gave up 0 bases, with 8 bases separating them. The germline gives CDR1 SEHNR, CDR2 FQNEAQ (reference sequence). CDR3 length: 15 amino acids. As DNA, the CDR3 is TGTGCCAGCAGCTTAACACGAGACTCTGGAAACACCATATATTTT. Protein sequence: CASSLTRDSGNTIYF.

This clonotype was seen many times. The junction does not match germline at one end; this may be a read error. The chain has TRBV6-5 and TRBJ1-5; D might be TRBD1 (5 bases). The CDR3 runs 15 residues. CDR1 is MNHEY, CDR2 SVGAGI, per germline. CDR3 sequence: CASSYSGLGNQPQHF. CDR3 bases: TGTGCCAGCAGCTACTCGGGGCTCGGCAATCAGCCCCAGCATTTT.

The chain carries TRBV7-9 and TRBJ2-7; D call uncertain. CDR1 and CDR2 from the germline V gene are SEHNR and FQNEAQ (reference sequence). Between the trimmed V and J ends, which lost 4 bases and 1 base, there was a span of 5 bases. The CDR3 contains 12 residues. CDR3 sequence: CASSWQSYEQYF. In nucleotides, the CDR3 is TGTGCCAGCAGCTGGCAGTCCTACGAGCAGTACTTC.

This clonotype has a count of ten or more. In nucleotides, the CDR3 is TGTGCCAGTAGTACCGCTCCGGTCGGGTACAATGAGCAGTTCTTC. Amino acids: CASSTAPVGYNEQFF. The V call is TRBV19, the J call TRBJ2-1; D is unresolved. CDR3 size: 15 residues. Trimming left V 4 bases short and J 4 bases short, with 14 bases between. Germline loops: CDR1 LNHDA, CDR2 SQIVND (reference sequence).

In its sample, this clonotype was seen many times. The rearrangement joins TRBV6-5 to TRBJ2-3; TRBD2 matches 7 bases. CDR3 length: 15 amino acids. Per germline, CDR1 MNHEY and CDR2 SVGAGI. The junction had 4 bases not matched to a gene; V was cut back by 2 bases and J by 2 bases. The CDR3 spells CASSYQGTITDTQYF. The CDR3 nucleotides read TGTGCCAGCAGTTACCAAGGGACTATCACAGATACGCAGTATTTT.

The rearrangement uses TRBV7-9 and TRBJ2-4; possibly TRBD2 for D (6 bases). V gave up 1 base and J gave up 8 bases, with 15 bases separating them. The V gene's germline CDR1 is SEHNR and CDR2 FQNEAQ (reference sequence). The CDR3 has 15 amino acids. The CDR3 spells CASSLVPEAGYIQYF. The DNA for the CDR3 is TGTGCCAGCAGCTTAGTTCCGGAGGCGGGGTACATTCAGTACTTC.

The table lists this clonotype with many counts. The chain links TRBV28 to TRBJ1-1; no clear D gene. Germline V gives CDR1 MDHEN, CDR2 SYDVKM. The CDR3 is 16 amino acids. Trimming removed 7 bases at V and 4 bases at J, with 22 bases between. The CDR3 region has the DNA TGTGCCAGCACCCTAGGAGGAGCTCAAAGTGGCACTGAAGCTTTCTTT. It specifies CASTLGGAQSGTEAFF.

This clonotype was counted at least ten times. The DNA of the CDR3 is TGTGCCAGCAGTCCTCGACAGGGACTAGCCAAAAACATTCAGTACTTC. Amino acids: CASSPRQGLAKNIQYF. The V gene is TRBV12-3 or TRBV12-4, the J gene TRBJ2-4, with a weak D call TRBD1 (7 bases). Trimming shortened V by 5 bases and J by 0 bases, and 14 bases separated the two germline ends. The CDR3 runs to 16 residues.

This clonotype was counted at least ten times. The chain has TRBV29-1 and TRBJ1-1, with a weak D call TRBD1 (5 bases). Germline assignment: CDR1 SQVTM and CDR2 ANQGSEA. The CDR3 extends over 12 amino acids. CDR3 DNA: TGCAGTTCTCACTACCGGGACGGTGAAGCTTTCTTT. This gives the protein CSSHYRDGEAFF.